This TCR beta chain was sequenced for a study of blood T cell repertoires in COVID-19. The wider study: Sources were T cells, B-cell-depleted T cells, or PBMCs; the material itself was cDNA or gDNA.

Source study methods: Estimates of nucleated cell counts were drawn from the amplification of reference gene primers. Using immunoSEQ multiplex PCR, the repertoire was profiled, and TCRdb retains in-frame clones only, with some absent. V, J and clone size were drawn from that table, and D and trimming were deduced from the DNA. The data contain roughly 110,000 clones, around 78% of them singletons. The specimen sequenced was peripheral blood. This receptor was identified in a man older than 75 with COVID-19, enrolled during active disease.

The CDR3 DNA follows: TGTGCCTGGAGTGTACGGGGACAGGGTTCTTCACCCCTCCACTTT. Translation gives CAWSVRGQGSSPLHF. The chain uses TRBV30 and TRBJ1-6; 9 nucleotides match TRBD1. CDR1 GTSNPN and CDR2 SVGIG come from the germline V gene (reference sequence). CDR3 length: 15 residues. Trimming removed 0 bases from V and 9 bases from J; junction bases left unmatched: 6.